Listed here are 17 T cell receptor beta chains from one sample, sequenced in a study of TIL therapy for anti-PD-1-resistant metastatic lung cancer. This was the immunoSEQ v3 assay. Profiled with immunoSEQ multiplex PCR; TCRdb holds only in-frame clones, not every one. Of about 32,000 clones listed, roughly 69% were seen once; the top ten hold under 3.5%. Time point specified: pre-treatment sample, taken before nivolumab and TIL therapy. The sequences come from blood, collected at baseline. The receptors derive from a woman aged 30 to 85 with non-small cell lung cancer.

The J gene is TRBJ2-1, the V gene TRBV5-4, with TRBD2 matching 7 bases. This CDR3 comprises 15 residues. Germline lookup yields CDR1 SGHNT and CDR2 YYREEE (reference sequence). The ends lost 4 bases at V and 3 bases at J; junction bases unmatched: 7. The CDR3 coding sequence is TGTGCCAGCAGCCCTACGGGGGGTGTCTACAATGAGCAGTTCTTC. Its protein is CASSPTGGVYNEQFF.

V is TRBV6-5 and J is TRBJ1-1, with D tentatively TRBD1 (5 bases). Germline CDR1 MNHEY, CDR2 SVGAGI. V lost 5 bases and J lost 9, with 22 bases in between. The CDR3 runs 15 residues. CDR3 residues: CASSRGPRPGEKAFF. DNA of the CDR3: TGTGCCAGCAGTCGAGGCCCCCGACCGGGGGAAAAAGCTTTCTTT.

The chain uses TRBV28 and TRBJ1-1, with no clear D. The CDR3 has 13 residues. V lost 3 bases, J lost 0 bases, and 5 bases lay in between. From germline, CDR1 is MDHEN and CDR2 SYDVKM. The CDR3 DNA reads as TGTGCCAGCAGTTTGACTCTGAACACTGAAGCTTTCTTT. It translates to CASSLTLNTEAFF.

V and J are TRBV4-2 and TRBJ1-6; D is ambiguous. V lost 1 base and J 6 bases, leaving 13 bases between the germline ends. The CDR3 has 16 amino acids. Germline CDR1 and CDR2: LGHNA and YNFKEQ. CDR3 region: CASSQATERLNSPLHF. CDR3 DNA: TGTGCCAGCAGCCAAGCAACGGAACGCCTTAATTCACCCCTCCACTTT.

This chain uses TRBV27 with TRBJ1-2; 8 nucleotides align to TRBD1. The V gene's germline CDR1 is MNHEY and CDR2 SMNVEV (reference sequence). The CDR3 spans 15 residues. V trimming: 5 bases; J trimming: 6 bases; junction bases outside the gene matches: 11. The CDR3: CASSRQGAHRNGYTF. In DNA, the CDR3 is TGTGCCAGCAGTCGGCAGGGGGCGCATAGAAATGGCTACACCTTC.

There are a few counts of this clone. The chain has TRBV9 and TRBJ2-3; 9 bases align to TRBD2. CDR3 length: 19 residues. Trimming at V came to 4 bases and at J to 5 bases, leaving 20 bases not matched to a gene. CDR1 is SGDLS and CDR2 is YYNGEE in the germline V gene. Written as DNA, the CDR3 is TGTGCCAGCAGCACCCCGCTAGCGGGAATAACCGTGGGTCGAGATACGCAGTATTTT. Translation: CASSTPLAGITVGRDTQYF.

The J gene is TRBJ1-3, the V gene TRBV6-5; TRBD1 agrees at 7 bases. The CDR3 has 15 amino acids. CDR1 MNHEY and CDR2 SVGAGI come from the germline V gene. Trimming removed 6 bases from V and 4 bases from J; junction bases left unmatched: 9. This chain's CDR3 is CASSDRTGAGNTIYF. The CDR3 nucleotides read TGTGCCAGCAGCGATCGGACAGGCGCCGGAAACACCATATATTTT.

The CDR3: CASSGGLGGTDTQYF. The DNA of the CDR3 is TGTGCCAGCAGTGGCGGACTGGGGGGCACAGATACGCAGTATTTT. J is TRBJ2-3 and V is TRBV2, with D perhaps being TRBD1 or TRBD2 (5 bases each). The CDR3 extends over 15 amino acids. Trimming removed 4 bases at V and 1 base at J, with 12 bases between. Germline V lookup: CDR1 SNHLY, CDR2 FYNNEI.

The chain's CDR3 is CASSGRQGLGNEKLFF. The DNA of the CDR3 is TGTGCCAGCAGTGGACGACAGGGGTTAGGGAATGAAAAACTGTTTTTT. The chain couples TRBV6-1 to TRBJ1-4; 8 bases agree with TRBD1. Germline V gene sequence: CDR1 MNHNS, CDR2 SASEGT. The CDR3 runs to 16 residues. V was pared by 4 bases and J by 5 bases, with 9 bases of the junction left unmatched.

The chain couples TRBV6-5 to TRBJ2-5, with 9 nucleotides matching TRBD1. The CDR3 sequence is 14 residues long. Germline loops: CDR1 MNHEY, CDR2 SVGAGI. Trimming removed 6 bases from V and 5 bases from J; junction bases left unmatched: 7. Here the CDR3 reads CASRTGQGVETQYF. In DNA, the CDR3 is TGTGCCAGCAGGACGGGACAGGGTGTGGAGACCCAGTACTTC.

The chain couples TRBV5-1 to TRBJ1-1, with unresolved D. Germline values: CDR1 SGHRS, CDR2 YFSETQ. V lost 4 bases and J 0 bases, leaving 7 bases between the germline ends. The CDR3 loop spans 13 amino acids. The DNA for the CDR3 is TGCGCCAGCAGCGTAACACTGAACACTGAAGCTTTCTTT. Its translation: CASSVTLNTEAFF.

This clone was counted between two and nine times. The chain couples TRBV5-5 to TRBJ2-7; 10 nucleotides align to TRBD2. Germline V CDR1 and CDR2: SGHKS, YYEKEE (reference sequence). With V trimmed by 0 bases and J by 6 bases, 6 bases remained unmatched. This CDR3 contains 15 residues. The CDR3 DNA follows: TGTGCCAGCAGCTTGGAGGGACTAGCGAGCGGCGAGCAGTACTTC. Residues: CASSLEGLASGEQYF.

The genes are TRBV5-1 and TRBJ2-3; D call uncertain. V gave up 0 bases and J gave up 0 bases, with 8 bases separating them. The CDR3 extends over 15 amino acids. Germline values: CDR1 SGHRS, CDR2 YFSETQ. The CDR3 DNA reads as TGCGCCAGCAGCTTGGACGGAACTAGCACAGATACGCAGTATTTT. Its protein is CASSLDGTSTDTQYF.

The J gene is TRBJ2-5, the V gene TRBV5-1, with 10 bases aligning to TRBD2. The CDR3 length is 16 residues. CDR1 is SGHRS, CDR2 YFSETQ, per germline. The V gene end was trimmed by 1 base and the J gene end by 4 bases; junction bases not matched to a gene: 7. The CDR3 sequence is CASSLKAGGPGETQYF. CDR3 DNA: TGCGCCAGCAGCTTGAAAGCGGGAGGGCCCGGAGAGACCCAGTACTTC. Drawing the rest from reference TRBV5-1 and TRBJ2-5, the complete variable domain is KAGVTQTPRYLIKTRGQQVTLSCSPISGHRSVSWYQQTPGQGLQFLFEYFSETQRNKGNFPGRFSGRQFSNSRSEMNVSTLELGDSALYLCASSLKAGGPGETQYFGPGTRLLVL.

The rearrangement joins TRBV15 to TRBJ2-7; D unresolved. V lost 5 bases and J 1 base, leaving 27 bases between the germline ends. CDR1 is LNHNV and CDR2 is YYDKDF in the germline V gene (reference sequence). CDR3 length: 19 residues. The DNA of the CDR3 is TGTGCCACCAGCGCTAGACGGTCCAGGTCTTCCCTAACGTCCTACGAGCAGTACTTC. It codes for CATSARRSRSSLTSYEQYF.

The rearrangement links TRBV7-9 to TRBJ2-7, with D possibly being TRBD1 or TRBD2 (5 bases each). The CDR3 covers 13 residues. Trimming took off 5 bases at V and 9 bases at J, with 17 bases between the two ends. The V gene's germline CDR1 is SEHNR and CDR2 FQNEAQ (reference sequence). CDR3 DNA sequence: TGTGCCAGCAGCCGGGCCGGGGACGGCTGGCAGTACTTC. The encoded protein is CASSRAGDGWQYF.

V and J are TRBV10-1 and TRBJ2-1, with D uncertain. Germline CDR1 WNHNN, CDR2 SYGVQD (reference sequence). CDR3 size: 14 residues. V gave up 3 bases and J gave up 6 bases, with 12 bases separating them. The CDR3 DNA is TGCGCCAGCAGTGACTTTGACCGTACCAATGAGCAGTTCTTC. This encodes CASSDFDRTNEQFF.